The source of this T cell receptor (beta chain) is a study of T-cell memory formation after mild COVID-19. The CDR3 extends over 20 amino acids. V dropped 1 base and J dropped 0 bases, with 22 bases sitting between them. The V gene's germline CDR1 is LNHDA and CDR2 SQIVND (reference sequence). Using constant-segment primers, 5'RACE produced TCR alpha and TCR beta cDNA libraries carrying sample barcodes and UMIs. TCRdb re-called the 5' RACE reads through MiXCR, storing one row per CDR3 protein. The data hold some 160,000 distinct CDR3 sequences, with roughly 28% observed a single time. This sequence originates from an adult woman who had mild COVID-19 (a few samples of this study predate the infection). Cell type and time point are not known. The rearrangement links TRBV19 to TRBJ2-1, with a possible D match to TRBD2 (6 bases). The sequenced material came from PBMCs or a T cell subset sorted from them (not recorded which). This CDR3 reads CASSIARDSRWVSSYNEQFF. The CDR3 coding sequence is TGTGCCAGTAGTATAGCCCGGGACTCTAGATGGGTGAGCTCCTACAATGAGCAGTTCTTC.